Sequencing of this T cell receptor (beta chain) was carried out in a study of radiotherapy plus CTLA-4 blockade in lung cancer. Whole-study context: Among all patients, roughly 17% showed objective responses, while more than 25% had disease control.

Notes on this clone: What it recognizes is unknown.

This CDR3 is built from 15 residues. Trimming took 4 bases from V and 0 from J; bases not matched to a gene: 3. The germline V gene has CDR1 SGHAT and CDR2 FQNNGV. Patients in the study, people with chemo-refractory metastatic non-small-cell lung cancer, received focal radiation plus ipilimumab CTLA-4 blockade. Here immunoSEQ multiplex PCR was the method, and the copy in TCRdb shows in-frame clones only, minus some. The table shows under 100,000 clones, with about four fifths occurring only once. Study results and caveats: In blood, after radiotherapy plus ipilimumab, tumor-derived TCR clones expanded.

The chain uses TRBV11-2 and TRBJ2-7; 10 bases align to TRBD1. This receptor was taken from a human donor with non-small cell lung cancer that progressed on radiotherapy plus ipilimumab. The sample in question was peripheral blood, obtained from a patient treated with radiotherapy plus ipilimumab. The CDR3 sequence: CASSSWTGGSYEQYF. CDR3 sequence (DNA): TGTGCCAGCAGCTCTTGGACAGGGGGCTCCTACGAGCAGTACTTC.